The clone carrying this T cell receptor (beta chain) was seen a few times. Its antigen is not identified. Unexposed donor CD4+ T cells date from about 2011-2019, before the COVID-19 pandemic. This sample stems from a study of CD4 T cells in relation to SARS-CoV-2 and coronaviruses. Naive and memory CD4+ T cell DNA was deep-sequenced without culture. Assay used: immunoSEQ multiplex PCR; TCRdb lists only in-frame clones, some missing. The data contain under 65,000 clones, 80% to 90% of them singletons. Study-wide points: Memory recall responses, not primary responses primed in culture, are what the assay detects. Crossreactive clones expanded significantly less to SARS-CoV-2 than monoreactive clones. Pre-pandemic and post-infection samples never came from the same donor.

The receptor comes from a human donor in good health. What was sequenced was memory CD4+ T cells from PBMCs.

The chain's CDR3 is CASSLDSSGSWNEQFF. The CDR3 DNA is TGTGCCAGCAGCTTAGACTCTAGCGGGAGTTGGAATGAGCAGTTCTTC. V is TRBV7-2 and J is TRBJ2-1; 10 nucleotides line up with TRBD2. This CDR3 spans 16 amino acids. Per the germline V gene, CDR1 is SGHTA and CDR2 is FQGNSA. Losses at the gene ends were 1 base for V and 7 bases for J; bases not matched to a gene: 7.